This passage covers 28 T cell receptor beta chains from one sample sequenced in a study of blood T cells in healthy people across ages. Through a sample-barcoded 5' primer and a J-beta primer mix, a second PCR was run for roughly 6 to 12 cycles. MiXCR, run by TCRdb on the 5' RACE reads, gives a single entry per CDR3 protein. This repertoire shows about 510,000 distinct CDR3 sequences, 25% to 35% found once; its top ten account for approximately 3.6%. The same sample was also used in a study of T cells of mothers and their children.

Sequencing was done on a sample of blood. The receptor source for this set is a boy aged 2 to 10 in good health.

The sample holds a few counts of this clonotype. The chain recombines TRBV12-3 or TRBV12-4 with TRBJ1-3; 8 nucleotides align to TRBD1. The J segment lost 2 bases and the V segment lost 5 bases, leaving 2 bases of the junction unmatched. CDR3 length: 14 residues. CDR3 protein: CASSAQGAGNTIYF. CDR3 nucleotide sequence: TGTGCCAGCAGTGCACAGGGGGCTGGAAACACCATATATTTT.

The CDR3 spells CASTRDLSYEQYF. For the CDR3, the DNA is TGTGCCAGCACCCGGGATTTAAGCTACGAGCAGTACTTC. The chain recombines TRBV7-9 with TRBJ2-7, with a possible D match to TRBD2 (5 bases). There are 13 residues in the CDR3. Trimming stripped 7 bases from V and 3 bases from J, with 13 bases between. The germline V gene encodes CDR1 SEHNR and CDR2 FQNEAQ (reference sequence).

In its sample, this clonotype was seen many times. The gene calls are TRBV10-1 and TRBJ2-5, with D possibly matching TRBD1 (5 bases). The V end lost 2 bases, the J end lost 1 base, and 5 bases lay between the germline ends. Germline V CDR1 and CDR2: WNHNN, SYGVQD (reference sequence). The CDR3 consists of 13 residues. As DNA, the CDR3 is TGCGCCAGCAGTGAGGGGGCCCAAGAGACCCAGTACTTC. This sequence encodes CASSEGAQETQYF.

V gene TRBV12-3 or TRBV12-4 combines with J gene TRBJ1-2; D is undetermined. CDR3 length equals 11 residues. Trimming removed 8 bases from V and 8 bases from J, with 12 bases in between. The CDR3 loop is CASAGGFGYTF. CDR3 in DNA: TGTGCCAGCGCGGGAGGGTTCGGCTACACCTTC.

This chain links TRBV6-5 with TRBJ2-3, with 7 nucleotides matching TRBD1. The CDR3 totals 15 residues. CDR1 and CDR2 from the germline V gene are MNHEY and SVGAGI. Losses at the gene ends were 5 bases for V and 4 bases for J; bases not matched to a gene: 9. The chain's CDR3 is CASSPGGQHADTQYF. The CDR3 bases are TGTGCCAGCAGTCCTGGGGGACAGCATGCAGATACGCAGTATTTT.

This clonotype was detected only once. The chain recombines TRBV20-1 with TRBJ2-3; TRBD1 matches 8 bases. Germline assignment: CDR1 DFQATT and CDR2 SNEGSKA (reference sequence). Unmatched junction bases numbered 6, after V lost 7 bases and J lost 0 bases. The CDR3 sequence is 14 residues long. The CDR3 nucleotides are TGCAGTGTCACGACAGGGGTCAGCACAGATACGCAGTATTTT. This gives the protein CSVTTGVSTDTQYF.

The chain is built from TRBV5-1 and TRBJ2-3; 10 nucleotides align to TRBD2. CDR1 SGHRS and CDR2 YFSETQ come from the germline V gene. The CDR3 is 16 residues long. V dropped 7 bases and J dropped 6; count of bases not matched to a gene: 14. CDR3 in DNA: TGCGCCAGCGCCTCCCCCGGGGGGACTAGCGTGGATACGCAGTATTTT. Its translation: CASASPGGTSVDTQYF.

This clonotype was seen at least ten times. J is TRBJ1-1 and V is TRBV29-1; D remains unclear. The CDR3 extends over 14 amino acids. Germline V CDR1 and CDR2: SQVTM, ANQGSEA. Trimming removed 0 bases from V and 3 bases from J, with 11 bases in between. As DNA, the CDR3 is TGCAGCGTTGAAGAGGGTATCCGGCACACTGAAGCTTTCTTT. As protein: CSVEEGIRHTEAFF.

The chain has TRBV15 and TRBJ1-6; possible D gene TRBD1, 6 bases. Germline-derived CDR1 and CDR2 are LNHNV and YYDKDF (reference sequence). V shed 4 bases and J shed 9 bases, with 10 bases lying between them. The CDR3 extends over 13 amino acids. CDR3 amino acids: CATSTTGSSPLHF. CDR3 nucleotide sequence: TGTGCCACCAGCACTACAGGGAGTTCACCCCTCCACTTT.

There are a few counts of this clonotype. The chain is built from TRBV5-1 and TRBJ2-1, with 11 bases aligning to TRBD2. Germline loops: CDR1 SGHRS, CDR2 YFSETQ. The CDR3 sequence is 14 residues long. The ends lost 4 bases at V and 9 bases at J; junction bases unmatched: 6. The CDR3 DNA reads TGCGCCAGCAGCCCGACTAGCGGGGAGGCTGAGCAGTTCTTC. Its translation: CASSPTSGEAEQFF. The full variable domain, in which reference TRBV5-1 and TRBJ2-1 provide the parts outside the CDR3, is KAGVTQTPRYLIKTRGQQVTLSCSPISGHRSVSWYQQTPGQGLQFLFEYFSETQRNKGNFPGRFSGRQFSNSRSEMNVSTLELGDSALYLCASSPTSGEAEQFFGPGTRLTVL.

This clonotype was seen a few times. The V call is TRBV3-1, the J call TRBJ1-6; D is unresolved. The CDR3 is 15 residues long. Trimming removed 4 bases from V and 7 bases from J, with 14 bases in between. CDR1 and CDR2 (germline): LGHDT, YNNKEL (reference sequence). The CDR3 region is CASSPSASLNSPLHF. The CDR3 DNA reads TGTGCCAGCAGCCCCTCGGCGAGCCTCAATTCACCCCTCCACTTT.

This clonotype was seen only a few times. The CDR3 here is CASSGLRDSNTGELFF. For the CDR3, the DNA is TGTGCCAGCAGCGGCCTCCGGGACAGTAACACCGGGGAGCTGTTTTTT. The V and J genes are TRBV11-2 and TRBJ2-2, with TRBD1 identical over 7 bases. This CDR3 is built from 16 residues. Germline V CDR1 and CDR2: SGHAT, FQNNGV. With 5 bases clipped from V and 2 bases from J, the junction kept 8 bases outside the gene matches. Full variable domain (rest looked up from reference TRBV11-2 and TRBJ2-2): EAGVAQSPRYKIIEKRQSVAFWCNPISGHATLYWYQQILGQGPKLLIQFQNNGVVDDSQLPKDRFSAERLKGVDSTLKIQPAKLEDSAVYLCASSGLRDSNTGELFFGEGSRLTVL.

V gene TRBV4-3 combines with J gene TRBJ2-5, with D hard to call. This CDR3 region has 14 residues. Per germline, CDR1 LGHNA and CDR2 YSLEER. The germline V and J ends were trimmed by 2 bases and 5 bases, with 12 bases remaining between them. The CDR3 loop reads CASSQFIGWETQYF. The CDR3 DNA is TGCGCCAGCAGCCAATTCATCGGGTGGGAGACCCAGTACTTC.

The rearrangement joins TRBV10-1 to TRBJ2-7; the D is unclear. Trimming stripped 4 bases from V and 2 bases from J, with 9 bases between. CDR1 is WNHNN, CDR2 SYGVQD, per germline (reference sequence). The CDR3 length is 13 residues. The CDR3 DNA is TGCGCCAGCAGTGGTCCGTCCGCCTACGAGCAGTACTTC. It encodes CASSGPSAYEQYF.

This rearrangement joins TRBV29-1 to TRBJ2-5, with 8 bases identical to TRBD2. Trimming at V came to 5 bases and at J to 1 base, leaving 3 bases not matched to a gene. The CDR3 contains 13 residues. CDR1 SQVTM and CDR2 ANQGSEA come from the germline V gene. Here the CDR3 reads CSVSLAGQETQYF. The CDR3 coding sequence is TGCAGCGTTAGCCTAGCGGGCCAAGAGACCCAGTACTTC.

In its sample, this clonotype was seen a few times. The rearrangement links TRBV9 to TRBJ2-3; possibly TRBD1 or TRBD2 for D (5 bases each). Germline CDR1 reads SGDLS; CDR2 reads YYNGEE. The CDR3 is 15 residues long. Trimming stripped 6 bases from V and 0 bases from J, with 14 bases between. CDR3 DNA: TGTGCCAGCACAGAGGGGCCGGACAGCACAGATACGCAGTATTTT. As protein: CASTEGPDSTDTQYF.

The genes are TRBV10-3 and TRBJ1-1; TRBD1 matches 10 bases. The CDR3 contains 14 residues. J lost 3 bases, V lost 7 bases, and 5 bases had no gene match. CDR1 ENHRY and CDR2 SYGVKD come from the germline V gene. The CDR3 is CAITGTGADTEAFF. CDR3 in DNA: TGTGCCATCACTGGGACAGGGGCGGACACTGAAGCTTTCTTT.

The rearrangement links TRBV30 to TRBJ1-2, with D tentatively TRBD1 (5 bases). V lost 1 base to trimming and J lost 3 bases, with 12 bases between them. The germline V gene encodes CDR1 GTSNPN and CDR2 SVGIG (reference sequence). This CDR3 contains 14 residues. CDR3 residues: CAWSARQGHYGYTF. Written as DNA, the CDR3 is TGTGCCTGGAGTGCCCGGCAGGGCCACTATGGCTACACCTTC.

This chain joins TRBV20-1 and TRBJ2-5, with 9 bases fitting TRBD2. The CDR3 is made up of 14 amino acids. Germline CDR1 and CDR2: DFQATT and SNEGSKA (reference sequence). The J segment lost 5 bases and the V segment lost 6 bases, leaving 10 bases of the junction unmatched. CDR3 in DNA: TGCAGTGCAATAGCGGGGGACCGCGGCGAGACCCAGTACTTC. It codes for CSAIAGDRGETQYF.

The chain carries TRBV6-5 and TRBJ2-1; D is unclear. The length of the CDR3 is 13 residues. V lost 7 bases, J lost 0 bases, and 7 bases lay in between. CDR1 is MNHEY, CDR2 SVGAGI, per germline. CDR3 bases: TGTGCCAGCAATGGGAACTCCTACAATGAGCAGTTCTTC. Translated, it gives CASNGNSYNEQFF.

A few counts support this clonotype. The chain employs TRBV12-3 or TRBV12-4 and TRBJ2-2; no firm D call. V was shortened by 7 bases and J by 0 bases, with 12 bases between the two germline ends. The CDR3 spans 15 residues. The CDR3 bases are TGTGCCAGCATCGACGGCATGTCGAACACCGGGGAGCTGTTTTTT. Its translation is CASIDGMSNTGELFF.

This clonotype was counted a few times. The chain combines TRBV7-2 with TRBJ2-5; TRBD2 agrees at 8 bases. The length of the CDR3 is 16 residues. The V and J ends lost 6 bases and 3 bases, in that order; junction bases with no gene match: 12. Germline assignment: CDR1 SGHTA and CDR2 FQGNSA. The CDR3 region is CASSRGLVAQEETQYF. For the CDR3, the DNA is TGTGCCAGCAGTCGGGGACTAGTTGCTCAAGAAGAGACCCAGTACTTC.

This chain connects TRBV9 to TRBJ2-3; D possibly matches TRBD1 or TRBD2 (6 bases each). CDR3 length: 15 amino acids. The germline V gene encodes CDR1 SGDLS and CDR2 YYNGEE. V lost 4 bases, J lost 4 bases, and 16 bases lay in between. CDR3 residues: CASSTEWGAPDTQYF. The CDR3 bases are TGTGCCAGCAGCACAGAATGGGGGGCACCAGATACGCAGTATTTT.

The rearrangement uses TRBV6-6 and TRBJ2-7; no clear D. The V gene lost 0 bases and the J gene lost 3 bases, with 9 bases spanning the gap. CDR1 is MNHNY, CDR2 SVGAGI, per germline (reference sequence). This CDR3 region has 14 residues. The CDR3 region has the DNA TGTGCCAGCAGTTACTCGGGCGGATTCTACGAGCAGTACTTC. Its translation: CASSYSGGFYEQYF.

This clonotype occurred a few times. V usage is TRBV30 and J usage is TRBJ1-2; D is perhaps TRBD1 (6 bases). The V and J ends lost 1 base and 8 bases respectively, with 17 bases between them. CDR1 and CDR2 from the germline V gene are GTSNPN and SVGIG (reference sequence). The CDR3 totals 14 residues. In nucleotides, the CDR3 is TGTGCCTGGAGTGGGGGAACAGGGTTTGGCGGCTACACCTTC. This codes for CAWSGGTGFGGYTF.

A few counts support this clonotype. V gene TRBV5-1 combines with J gene TRBJ2-5; D unclear. Trimming pared 4 bases from V and 2 bases from J, leaving 15 bases between. Germline values: CDR1 SGHRS, CDR2 YFSETQ. The CDR3 is 15 residues long. The CDR3, as DNA: TGCGCCAGCAGCATAACGCCGCCTCCTCAAGAGACCCAGTACTTC. Amino acid sequence: CASSITPPPQETQYF.

The sample holds a few counts of this clonotype. The chain joins TRBV30 to TRBJ2-5, with TRBD1 as a possible D gene (7 bases). This CDR3 is 16 amino acids long. Per the germline V gene, CDR1 is GTSNPN and CDR2 is SVGIG (reference sequence). V lost 1 base and J lost 2, with 17 bases in between. The CDR3 here is CAWSGRMGGQQETQYF. The CDR3, as DNA: TGTGCCTGGAGTGGCAGGATGGGGGGACAGCAAGAGACCCAGTACTTC.

The V call is TRBV12-5, the J call TRBJ1-2; the match to TRBD1 covers 11 bases. The germline V gene encodes CDR1 LGHNT and CDR2 FRNRAP. There are 23 residues in the CDR3. V shed 2 bases, J shed 3 bases, and the junction held 26 bases outside the gene matches. This chain's CDR3 is CASGLSILQTKADRGPEDYGYTF. CDR3 coding DNA: TGTGCTAGTGGTTTGTCAATTCTACAGACTAAAGCGGACAGGGGGCCGGAGGACTATGGCTACACCTTC.